This record covers a single T cell receptor (beta chain). The antigen remains undetermined. This specimen belongs to a study of CD8 T cells in ankylosing spondylitis. Study-level findings and limits: Characteristic of ankylosing spondylitis blood, it appeared, was a TCR beta motif comprising about 8 highly homologous variants. Some motif variants were previously reported in reactive arthritis synovial fluid and blood. Disease-linked clones were CD8+ and relatively rare in peripheral blood.

Trimming shortened V by 4 bases and J by 0 bases, and 10 bases separated the two germline ends. CDR3 size: 16 residues. Germline V gives CDR1 SNHLY, CDR2 FYNNEI. Quantitative molecular-barcoded 5'-RACE generated the TCR beta libraries. MiXCR, applied by TCRdb to the 5' RACE reads, yields one record per CDR3 protein. The sample yields under 150,000 distinct CDR3 sequences, 7.5% to 9.5% seen once. The TCR originated in a male donor with ankylosing spondylitis. The sample was synovial fluid, either unsorted or a sorted T cell fraction (not recorded which). The V gene is TRBV2, the J gene TRBJ1-6; D remains ambiguous. Here the CDR3 reads CASSGAASSYNSPLHF. CDR3 nucleotides: TGTGCCAGCAGTGGGGCGGCAAGCTCCTATAATTCACCCCTCCACTTT.